The 26 T cell receptor beta chains listed next were all sequenced from one sample in a study of control samples from healthy donors and cancer patients. Using immunoSEQ multiplex PCR, the repertoire was profiled, and TCRdb retains in-frame clones only, with some absent. In the table there are 95,000 to 150,000 clones, approximately 87% of which are singletons. The specimen sequenced was blood. The receptors here all came from a man aged 60 to 75 in good health.

This chain links TRBV3-1 (or the pseudogene TRBV3-2) with TRBJ1-2; D remains unclear. The CDR3 consists of 13 residues. V shed 4 bases and J shed 2 bases, with 8 bases lying between them. Looked up from germline, CDR1 is LGHDT and CDR2 is YNNKEL (reference sequence). The CDR3 here is CASSPTSNYGYTF. In DNA, the CDR3 is TGTGCCAGCAGCCCCACCAGCAACTATGGCTACACCTTC.

Worth noting for this clone: The junction does not match germline at one end; this may be a read error. This chain links TRBV29-1 with TRBJ2-7; TRBD1 aligns across 11 bases. The CDR3 has 10 residues. Germline-derived CDR1 and CDR2 are SQVTM and ANQGSEA. The CDR3 sequence: CSVDRDRGEF. For the CDR3, the DNA is TGCAGCGTTGATAGGGACAGGGGGGAATTC.

The V and J genes are TRBV29-1 and TRBJ2-5; tentative D call: TRBD2 (5 bases). V lost 4 bases to trimming and J lost 4 bases, with 16 bases between them. Germline CDR1 is SQVTM and CDR2 is ANQGSEA. This CDR3 has 14 amino acids. CDR3 residues: CSVGWSSGGETQYF. In DNA form, the CDR3 reads TGCAGCGTTGGATGGTCGTCAGGAGGAGAGACCCAGTACTTC.

The rearrangement uses TRBV25-1 and TRBJ1-1; the D gene is possibly TRBD1 (5 bases). V dropped 3 bases and J dropped 11 bases, with 16 bases sitting between them. Germline assignment: CDR1 MGHDK and CDR2 SYGVNS. The CDR3 totals 13 residues. The CDR3 DNA follows: TGTGCCAGCAGTGACCCCAGGGCCCTTGAGGCTTTCTTT. Its protein product is CASSDPRALEAFF.

The chain is built from TRBV6-7 and TRBJ1-5, with D unclear. TRBV6-7 carries the ORF label, with uncertain function. V lost 1 base to trimming and J lost 0 bases, with 4 bases between them. CDR3 length equals 14 residues. The CDR3 DNA is TGTGCCAGCAGTTACTTCCATAGCAATCAGCCCCAGCATTTT. It translates to CASSYFHSNQPQHF.

This clone was picked up a small number of times. The chain links TRBV10-3 to TRBJ2-7; 8 nucleotides match TRBD1. This CDR3 has 13 residues. Germline V gives CDR1 ENHRY, CDR2 SYGVKD. J gave up 6 bases and V 6 bases, and 7 bases lay outside the gene matches. In DNA, the CDR3 is TGTGCCATCAGAAACCTCGGACAGGGCGAGCAGTACTTC. Its protein product is CAIRNLGQGEQYF.

The V and J genes are TRBV19 and TRBJ2-4; TRBD1 is a possible D gene (6 bases). Germline V gene data show CDR1 as LNHDA and CDR2 as SQIVND (reference sequence). This CDR3 has 17 residues. Trimming left V 3 bases short and J 1 base short, with 16 bases between. The CDR3 nucleotides read TGTGCCAGTAGTATTGGGGCAGGGGTTGGGGCCAAAAACATTCAGTACTTC. Residues: CASSIGAGVGAKNIQYF.

The V gene is TRBV7-3, the J gene TRBJ2-3; 8 bases match TRBD2. V dropped 3 bases and J dropped 0; count of bases not matched to a gene: 5. Per germline, CDR1 SGHTA and CDR2 FQGTGA. CDR3 size: 16 residues. The CDR3 is CASSFGLASSTDTQYF. CDR3 nucleotide sequence: TGTGCCAGCAGCTTTGGACTAGCCTCCAGCACAGATACGCAGTATTTT.

The V and J genes are TRBV18 and TRBJ1-2; TRBD1 is a possible D gene (5 bases). This CDR3 has 14 residues. Germline CDR1 and CDR2: KGHSH and LQKENI. Trimming took 3 bases from V and 4 from J, leaving 12 bases between them. This CDR3 is CASSPLQEGYGYTF. CDR3 in DNA: TGTGCCAGCTCACCGTTACAGGAAGGCTATGGCTACACCTTC.

This rearrangement joins TRBV7-9 to TRBJ1-5; TRBD1 agrees at 9 bases. V dropped 3 bases and J dropped 4; count of bases not matched to a gene: 7. This CDR3 comprises 16 residues. Germline V CDR1 and CDR2: SEHNR, FQNEAQ (reference sequence). The CDR3, as DNA: TGTGCCAGCAGCTTCGGGACAGGGATCGGTAATCAGCCCCAGCATTTT. It codes for CASSFGTGIGNQPQHF.

CDR3 protein: CASSYDSPLHF. The CDR3 bases are TGTGCCAGCAGTTACGATTCACCCCTCCACTTT. The J gene is TRBJ1-6, the V gene TRBV6-2 or TRBV6-3; no firm D call. V shed 2 bases and J shed 8 bases, with 1 base lying between them. The length of the CDR3 is 11 residues. Germline V gene lookup returns CDR1 MNHEY and CDR2 SVGEGT.

This chain uses TRBV3-1 (or the pseudogene TRBV3-2) with TRBJ1-1; 9 bases are a match to TRBD1. Trimming took 7 bases from V and 6 from J; bases not matched to a gene: 9. Germline loops: CDR1 LGHDT, CDR2 YNNKEL (reference sequence). The CDR3 consists of 14 residues. The CDR3: CASTDLTGGSEAFF. CDR3 nucleotides: TGTGCCAGCACGGACCTGACAGGGGGTTCTGAAGCTTTCTTT.

The chain has TRBV21-1 and TRBJ1-5; the table gives TRBD1 as D, unverified against the DNA. TRBV21-1 is flagged as a pseudogene. There are 16 residues in the CDR3. CDR3 in DNA: TGTGCCAGCAGCAAATTGGGGACAGGGGCCTATCAGCCCCAGCATTTT. This encodes CASSKLGTGAYQPQHF.

The chain links TRBV2 to TRBJ1-5; 9 bases agree with TRBD1. Trimming at V came to 5 bases and at J to 3 bases, leaving 5 bases not matched to a gene. This CDR3 contains 15 residues. The germline CDR1 and CDR2 sequences are SNHLY and FYNNEI. The CDR3 DNA reads TGTGCCAGCAGTCGACGACAGGGGGACAATCAGCCCCAGCATTTT. Translated, it gives CASSRRQGDNQPQHF. Looking up the rest from reference TRBV2 and TRBJ1-5 gives the full variable domain: EPEVTQTPSHQVTQMGQEVILRCVPISNHLYFYWYRQILGQKVEFLVSFYNNEISEKSEIFDDQFSVERPDGSNFTLKIRSTKLEDSAMYFCASSRRQGDNQPQHFGDGTRLSIL.

The chain has TRBV24-1 and TRBJ2-3; 9 nucleotides agree with TRBD2. Germline V gene sequence: CDR1 KGHDR, CDR2 SFDVKD. The CDR3 has 16 amino acids. Germline trimming cut 5 bases from V and 5 bases from J; bases unmatched to any gene: 10. The CDR3 sequence: CATSGLAGTTLDTQYF. The CDR3 DNA is TGTGCCACCAGTGGCCTAGCGGGGACAACATTAGATACGCAGTATTTT.

The gene calls are TRBV7-2 and TRBJ1-6; 8 bases agree with TRBD1. Germline V CDR1 and CDR2: SGHTA, FQGNSA. Trimming at V came to 1 base and at J to 14 bases, leaving 7 bases not matched to a gene. This CDR3 contains 14 residues. The CDR3 sequence is CASSLGQGSQALHF. As DNA, the CDR3 is TGTGCCAGCAGCTTAGGACAGGGGTCTCAGGCCCTCCACTTT.

This chain connects TRBV5-1 to TRBJ2-1; D is possibly TRBD1 (5 bases). Deletions cut 0 bases from V and 4 bases from J, with 8 bases between. The V gene's germline CDR1 is SGHRS and CDR2 YFSETQ. The CDR3 is 14 residues long. CDR3: CASSLGQKYNEQFF. The CDR3, as DNA: TGCGCCAGCAGCTTGGGACAGAAGTACAATGAGCAGTTCTTC.

This chain connects TRBV10-3 to TRBJ2-3; D not resolved. The CDR3 consists of 13 residues. Germline lookup yields CDR1 ENHRY and CDR2 SYGVKD. V lost 0 bases to trimming and J lost 4 bases, with 5 bases between them. This CDR3 reads CAISESIADTQYF. For the CDR3, the DNA is TGTGCCATCAGTGAGTCGATTGCAGATACGCAGTATTTT.

V and J are TRBV19 and TRBJ1-1; no clear D. The CDR3 is 15 residues long. V lost 2 bases, J lost 4 bases, and 14 bases lay in between. Germline assignment: CDR1 LNHDA and CDR2 SQIVND (reference sequence). CDR3 amino acids: CASSISGQAATEAFF. CDR3 DNA sequence: TGTGCCAGTAGTATAAGTGGTCAGGCGGCCACTGAAGCTTTCTTT.

This rearrangement joins TRBV7-2 to TRBJ1-4; possible D gene TRBD1, 6 bases. CDR1 and CDR2 (germline): SGHTA, FQGNSA. V lost 6 bases, J lost 4 bases, and 18 bases lay in between. The CDR3 has 16 amino acids. CDR3 sequence (DNA): TGTGCCAGCAGTCAAAGAGGGGGGGCAGATAATGAAAAACTGTTTTTT. It is translated as CASSQRGGADNEKLFF.

The chain combines TRBV28 with TRBJ1-5; 9 nucleotides match TRBD1. V gave up 4 bases and J gave up 6 bases; unmatched junction bases: 7. This CDR3 spans 15 amino acids. Germline-derived CDR1 and CDR2 are MDHEN and SYDVKM. For the CDR3, the DNA is TGTGCCAGCAGTTCGATTACAGGGGGCGGTCAGCCCCAGCATTTT. This gives the protein CASSSITGGGQPQHF.

This clone was seen only a few times. The chain uses TRBV18 and TRBJ2-7; D remains ambiguous. V was trimmed by 5 bases and J by 3 bases, leaving 11 bases between them. Per germline, CDR1 KGHSH and CDR2 LQKENI. The length of the CDR3 is 13 residues. The CDR3 reads CASSVESLYEQYF. The CDR3 DNA sequence: TGTGCCAGCTCAGTAGAATCCCTCTACGAGCAGTACTTC.

This chain connects TRBV6-5 to TRBJ2-7, with D maybe TRBD1 (6 bases). V was trimmed by 6 bases and J by 5 bases, leaving 17 bases between them. Germline V gene lookup returns CDR1 MNHEY and CDR2 SVGAGI. The CDR3 totals 14 residues. The CDR3 reads CASRLNRETHEQYF. CDR3 bases: TGTGCCAGCAGGTTAAACAGGGAAACCCACGAGCAGTACTTC.

V usage is TRBV3-1 (or the pseudogene TRBV3-2) and J usage is TRBJ1-1; D gene ambiguous. V lost 4 bases to trimming and J lost 0 bases, with 12 bases between them. The CDR3 totals 15 residues. Germline loops: CDR1 LGHDT, CDR2 YNNKEL (reference sequence). CDR3 in DNA: TGTGCCAGCAGCCCTGCTCCCCGTATGAACACTGAAGCTTTCTTT. Its translation: CASSPAPRMNTEAFF.

This chain connects TRBV12-3 or TRBV12-4 to TRBJ1-2, with unresolved D. CDR3 length: 12 residues. Trimming shortened V by 3 bases and J by 12 bases, and 14 bases separated the two germline ends. CDR3 nucleotide sequence: TGTGCCAGCAGTTTTGGTACAGTCGGCAACACCTTC. Translated, it gives CASSFGTVGNTF.

J is TRBJ1-6 and V is TRBV19; TRBD1 is a possible D gene (5 bases). The V end was cut by 5 bases, the J end by 7 bases, with 12 bases between. The CDR3 has 14 amino acids. Germline-derived CDR1 and CDR2 are LNHDA and SQIVND (reference sequence). The CDR3 region is CASSSGLPNSPLHF. In DNA form, the CDR3 reads TGTGCCAGTAGTTCGGGACTGCCCAATTCACCCCTCCACTTT. The whole variable domain, filled in from reference TRBV19 and TRBJ1-6, reads DGGITQSPKYLFRKEGQNVTLSCEQNLNHDAMYWYRQDPGQGLRLIYYSQIVNDFQKGDIAEGYSVSREKKESFPLTVTSAQKNPTAFYLCASSSGLPNSPLHFGNGTRLTVT.